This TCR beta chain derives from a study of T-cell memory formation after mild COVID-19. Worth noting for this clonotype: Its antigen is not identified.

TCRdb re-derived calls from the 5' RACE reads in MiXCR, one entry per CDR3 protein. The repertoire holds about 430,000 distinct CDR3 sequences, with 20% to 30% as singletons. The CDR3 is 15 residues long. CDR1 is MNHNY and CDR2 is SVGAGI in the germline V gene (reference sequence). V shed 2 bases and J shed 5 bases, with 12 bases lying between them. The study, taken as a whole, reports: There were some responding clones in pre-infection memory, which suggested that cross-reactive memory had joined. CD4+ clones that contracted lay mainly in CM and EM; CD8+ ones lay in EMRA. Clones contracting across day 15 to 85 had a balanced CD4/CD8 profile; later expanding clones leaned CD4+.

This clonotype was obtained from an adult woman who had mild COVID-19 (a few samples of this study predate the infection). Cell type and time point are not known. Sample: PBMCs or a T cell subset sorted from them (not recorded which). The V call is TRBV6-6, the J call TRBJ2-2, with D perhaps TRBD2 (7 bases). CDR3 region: CASSYEGGVTGELFF. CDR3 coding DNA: TGTGCCAGCAGTTACGAGGGGGGGGTAACCGGGGAGCTGTTTTTT.